This is a list of T cell receptor beta chains from one sample in a study of T cell responses to AZD1222 COVID-19 vaccine. Only in-frame clones appear in the TCRdb table, and some are missing; sequencing was by immunoSEQ multiplex PCR. The sample includes around 140,000 clones, over 75% of them seen just once. Specimen: peripheral blood, collected 28 days after the second dose of the MenACWY control vaccine. These receptors were collected from an adult who received the MenACWY meningococcal vaccine as a control. Both conserved end residues are part of each CDR3. The D gene is left open where the match is weak. Only part of the rows carry a size: once, few, many, or a class if the clone is expanded.

>NA|TRBV19|few|TRBJ2-5
TGTGCCACTAATCCTAGGGGGGGCCAAGAGACCCAGTACTTC
CATNPRGGQETQYF
>NA|TRBV6-2/TRBV6-3|NA|TRBJ2-1
TGTGCCAGCAGTTACTCGAATCAAGCCAGGGGCCATGAGCAGTTCTTC
CASSYSNQARGHEQFF
>NA|TRBV24-1|NA|TRBJ1-3
TGTGCCACCAGTGACTCGAGCTCTGGAAACACCATATATTTT
CATSDSSSGNTIYF
>TRBD1|TRBV18|once|TRBJ2-3
TGTGCCAGCTTACTGACAGGGAGTAGTGATACGCAGTATTTT
CASLLTGSSDTQYF
>TRBD1|TRBV18|NA|TRBJ1-1
TGTGCCAGCTCACCTCTCGGGACAGAGGCTTTCTTT
CASSPLGTEAFF
>NA|TRBV6-1|once|TRBJ1-2
TGTGCCAGCAGTGACGGAGTTCGGGGCTACACCTTC
CASSDGVRGYTF
>TRBD1|TRBV7-8|NA|TRBJ2-7
TGTGCCAGCAGCTTGGCCAGGACAGGGTCCTACGAGCAGTACTTC
CASSLARTGSYEQYF
>NA|TRBV24-1|NA|TRBJ2-5
TGTGCCACCAGTGAGGAGGGTAGGGAGACCCAGTACTTC
CATSEEGRETQYF
>NA|TRBV4-1|NA|TRBJ2-1
TGCGCCAGCAGCCAAGATCTTAGGAATGAGCAGTTCTTC
CASSQDLRNEQFF
>TRBD2|TRBV19|NA|TRBJ2-1
TGTGCCAGTAGTACACCGGGACTAGCGGGGTTCGATGAGCAGTTCTTC
CASSTPGLAGFDEQFF
>NA|TRBV7-3|NA|TRBJ2-5
TGTGCCAGCAGCTTAAGTCCTCTCCAAGAGACCCAGTACTTC
CASSLSPLQETQYF
>NA|TRBV4-2|NA|TRBJ1-4
TGTGCCAGCAGCCAAGATAGAGGAGGGGATGAAAAACTGTTTTTT
CASSQDRGGDEKLFF
>NA|TRBV30|NA|TRBJ2-3
TGTGCCTGGAGTGGGCCGGGGAGCACAGATACGCAGTATTTT
CAWSGPGSTDTQYF
>TRBD1|TRBV27|NA|TRBJ2-6
TGTGCCAGCACCCCTTTGAGACAGGGGTACTCTGGGGCCAACGTCCTGACTTTC
CASTPLRQGYSGANVLTF
>TRBD1|TRBV5-5|NA|TRBJ1-4
TGTGCCAGCAGCCGGGACAGTCTTGAAAAACTGTTTTTT
CASSRDSLEKLFF
>NA|TRBV30|NA|TRBJ2-7
TGTGCCTGGAGTGTACGAGAGCAGGGCGATAAGTACTTC
CAWSVREQGDKYF
>NA|TRBV5-1|NA|TRBJ2-6
TGCGCCAGCAGCTTAGACATGGGGCAGGGAGGGGCCAACGTCCTGACTTTC
CASSLDMGQGGANVLTF
>NA|TRBV7-7|NA|TRBJ2-2
TGTGCTAGCAGCTTAGGTTCCCTGAACACCGGGGAGCTGTTTTTT
CASSLGSLNTGELFF
>NA|TRBV24-1|NA|TRBJ2-2
TGTGCCACCAGTGATTTTGGGGGGCGCGGCGGGGAGCTGTTTTTT
CATSDFGGRGGELFF
>NA|TRBV6-5|NA|TRBJ1-1
TGTGCCAGCAGTTACTCTACGGGGGAAGCTTTCTTT
CASSYSTGEAFF
>NA|TRBV11-2|NA|TRBJ1-1
TGTGCCAGCAGCTTGAATCGATACACTGAAGCTTTCTTT
CASSLNRYTEAFF
>NA|TRBV19|NA|TRBJ1-1
TGTGCCAGTAGTTCTGCGGGCAGGGAAACTGAAGCTTTCTTT
CASSSAGRETEAFF
>TRBD1|TRBV27|NA|TRBJ1-2
TGTGCCCGCCCTTGGGACAGCGTAAACTATGGCTACACCTTC
CARPWDSVNYGYTF
>TRBD1|TRBV18|once|TRBJ1-2
TGTGCCAGCTCATGGGACAGGGAATCTTATGGCTACACCTTC
CASSWDRESYGYTF
>TRBD1|TRBV24-1|NA|TRBJ1-1
TGTGCCACCAGTGGGTCAGGGGGTAAGAACACTGAAGCTTTCTTT
CATSGSGGKNTEAFF
>TRBD1|TRBV19|NA|TRBJ1-2
TGTGCCAGTAGCCTTGACAGGGCCCACTACTATGGCTACACCTTC
CASSLDRAHYYGYTF
>NA|TRBV18|NA|TRBJ1-1
TGTGCCAGCTCACGGCTACAGGGTCCGAACACTGAAGCTTTCTTT
CASSRLQGPNTEAFF
>TRBD2|TRBV27|NA|TRBJ2-1
TGTGCCAGCAGGGGACTAGTCGCCTACAATGAGCAGTTCTTC
CASRGLVAYNEQFF
>NA|TRBV5-4|few|TRBJ2-3
TGTGCCAGCAGGACCGGGACGGCTAGCACAGATACGCAGTATTTT
CASRTGTASTDTQYF
>TRBD1|TRBV2|NA|TRBJ2-7
TGTGCCGGTAGTCCGGCAGGGGGCAACTACGAGCAGTACTTC
CAGSPAGGNYEQYF
>TRBD2|TRBV28|NA|TRBJ2-7
TGTGCCAGCAGTTCCCCAGCGGGCGGGAGGGCCGGCGAGCAGTACTTC
CASSSPAGGRAGEQYF
>NA|TRBV27|NA|TRBJ1-6
TGTGCCAGCAGTCCTGAGGGCCTAGACAGCTATTCACCCCTCCACTTT
CASSPEGLDSYSPLHF
>NA|TRBV4-1|once|TRBJ1-1
TGCGCCAGCAGCCCCGACAGATCGGCCACTGAAGCTTTCTTT
CASSPDRSATEAFF
>NA|TRBV5-5|NA|TRBJ2-1
TGTGCCAGCAGCTTTCAGGCTAGCAGCTCCTACAATGAGCAGTTCTTC
CASSFQASSSYNEQFF
>NA|TRBV27|NA|TRBJ2-2
TGTGCCAGCAGTAATGCCGCCGGGGAGCTGTTTTTT
CASSNAAGELFF
>TRBD2|TRBV18|NA|TRBJ2-1
TGTGCCAGCTCACGATCGGGACTAGCCGACGAGCAGTTCTTC
CASSRSGLADEQFF
>TRBD1|TRBV9|NA|TRBJ1-4
TGTGCCAGCAGCTTGGGACAGGGGAATGAAAAACTGTTTTTT
CASSLGQGNEKLFF
>NA|TRBV16|NA|TRBJ1-5
TGTGCCAGCAGCCAAGGGCGGGGAAATGCGGGCAATCAGCCCCAGCATTTT
CASSQGRGNAGNQPQHF
>NA|TRBV19|NA|TRBJ1-2
TGTGCCAGTAGTATCTCGCGATCTGGGGGCTACACCTTC
CASSISRSGGYTF
>NA|TRBV20-1|NA|TRBJ1-5
TGCAGTGCAAGTAACGGGTATGACCAGCCCCAGCATTTT
CSASNGYDQPQHF
>NA|TRBV5-1|NA|TRBJ1-5
TGCGCCAGCAGCCCTCGTCCGGGGGACAATCAGCCCCAGCATTTT
CASSPRPGDNQPQHF
>NA|TRBV7-3|NA|TRBJ2-7
TGTGCCAGCAGCTTACCAGACTCCTACGAGCAGTACTTC
CASSLPDSYEQYF
>TRBD1|TRBV7-2|NA|TRBJ1-1
TGTGCCAGCAGCTTATTGGGACAGGGGGTAGCTTTCTTT
CASSLLGQGVAFF
>NA|TRBV7-9|NA|TRBJ1-3
TGTGCCAGCAGCTGGGCCCCGGGGCGCTCTGGAAACACCATATATTTT
CASSWAPGRSGNTIYF
>TRBD1|TRBV30|NA|TRBJ1-4
TGTGCCTGGAGTCGGATTCACAGGGGGATTAATGAAAAACTGTTTTTT
CAWSRIHRGINEKLFF
>NA|TRBV6-5|NA|TRBJ2-7
TGTGCCAGCAGTTACTCGGCGAGCCGGACCTACGAGCAGTACTTC
CASSYSASRTYEQYF
>TRBD2|TRBV6-5|NA|TRBJ2-5
TGTGCCAGCAGTTTCCCGACTAGCGGGAGAAGAGTGGGCCAGTACTTC
CASSFPTSGRRVGQYF
>NA|TRBV6-5|NA|TRBJ2-7
TGTGCCAGCAGTTACTCGATCAGGGCCTACGAGCAGTACTTC
CASSYSIRAYEQYF
>TRBD2|TRBV7-9|few|TRBJ2-1
TGTGCCAGCAGCTTACTAGCGGGACTGTCCTACAATGAGCAGTTCTTC
CASSLLAGLSYNEQFF
>NA|TRBV11-3|NA|TRBJ2-2
TGTGCCAGCAGCTTAAGACTGAACACCGGGGAGCTGTTTTTT
CASSLRLNTGELFF
>NA|TRBV5-1|once|TRBJ2-3
TGCGCCAGCAGCACCGGGACTGCAGATACGCAGTATTTT
CASSTGTADTQYF
>NA|TRBV29-1|few|TRBJ1-5
TGCAGCGTAGGGGAGACAGCTAATAGCAATCAGCCCCAGCATTTT
CSVGETANSNQPQHF
>TRBD2|TRBV5-6|NA|TRBJ2-1
TGTGCCAGCACCTGGGGTGGGACTAGCGGGAGCAATGAGCAGTTCTTC
CASTWGGTSGSNEQFF
>NA|TRBV5-8|NA|TRBJ1-2
TGTGCCAGCAGTGGGACGGACTATGGCTACACCTTC
CASSGTDYGYTF
>TRBD1|TRBV5-1|NA|TRBJ1-1
TGCGCCAGCAGCTGGGACAGTCCCTTTCCGGAGGACACTGAAGCTTTCTTT
CASSWDSPFPEDTEAFF
>NA|TRBV15|NA|TRBJ1-2
TGTGCCACCAGCAGAGATCCCGGATATGGCTACACCTTC
CATSRDPGYGYTF
>NA|TRBV20-1|once|TRBJ1-1
TGCAGTGCTAGGACGGCATGGGGGGCTTTCTTT
CSARTAWGAFF
>NA|TRBV18|NA|TRBJ1-6
TGTGCCAGCTCACTATCTTCGCGACAGAATAATTCACCCCTCCACTTT
CASSLSSRQNNSPLHF
>NA|TRBV7-9|once|TRBJ1-1
TGTGCCAGCAGCTTGGTCGAAGCTTTCTTT
CASSLVEAFF
>TRBD1|TRBV6-6|NA|TRBJ1-2
TGTGCCAGCAGCCCCCCGACAGGGGATGGCTACACCTTC
CASSPPTGDGYTF